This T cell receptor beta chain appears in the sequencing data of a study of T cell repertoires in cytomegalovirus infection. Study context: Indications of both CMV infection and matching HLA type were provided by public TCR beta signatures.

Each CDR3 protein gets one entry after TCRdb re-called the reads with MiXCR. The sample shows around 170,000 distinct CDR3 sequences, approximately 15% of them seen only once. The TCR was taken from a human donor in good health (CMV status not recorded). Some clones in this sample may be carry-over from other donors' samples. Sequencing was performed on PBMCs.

For the CDR3, the DNA is TGTGCCAGCAGCCATCAGGGGGCGCGAGAAGAGACCCAGTACTTC. Its protein is CASSHQGAREETQYF. The rearrangement joins TRBV6-6 to TRBJ2-5, with 8 nucleotides matching TRBD1. The V and J ends lost 6 bases and 3 bases, in that order; junction bases with no gene match: 9. This CDR3 comprises 15 residues. CDR1 is MNHNY and CDR2 is SVGAGI in the germline V gene (reference sequence).